The 21 T cell receptor beta chains given below trace back to one sample, sequenced in a study of blood T cell repertoires in COVID-19. Sequencing was performed with immunoSEQ multiplex PCR; in TCRdb, only in-frame clones are kept and a portion is missing. The data contain under 250,000 clones, roughly 80% of them singletons. The sample taken for sequencing was peripheral blood. These receptors were collected from an older woman with COVID-19, enrolled during active disease.

The chain couples TRBV28 to TRBJ2-5, with 7 bases aligning to TRBD1. This CDR3 has 14 amino acids. The ends lost 7 bases at V and 2 bases at J; junction bases unmatched: 7. Germline CDR1 is MDHEN and CDR2 is SYDVKM. CDR3 in DNA: TGTGCCAGCATTTCGGGACAGATACAAGAGACCCAGTACTTC. Translation gives CASISGQIQETQYF.

V usage is TRBV7-2 and J usage is TRBJ2-1, with a possible D match to TRBD2 (5 bases). The CDR3 sequence is 15 residues long. Germline V gene data show CDR1 as SGHTA and CDR2 as FQGNSA. Trimming removed 5 bases at V and 0 bases at J, with 11 bases between. The CDR3 reads CASSPSGFSYNEQFF. The DNA for the CDR3 is TGTGCCAGCAGCCCTTCGGGGTTCTCCTACAATGAGCAGTTCTTC.

The genes are TRBV28 and TRBJ2-2; no firm D call. The CDR3 contains 13 residues. Trimming pared 10 bases from V and 1 base from J, leaving 10 bases between. Per germline, CDR1 MDHEN and CDR2 SYDVKM. The CDR3 is CATHRGNTGELFF. The CDR3 bases are TGTGCCACCCACCGCGGGAACACCGGGGAGCTGTTTTTT.

CDR3 residues: CASSILRFNEKLFF. The CDR3 DNA is TGTGCCAGTAGTATACTGAGGTTCAATGAAAAACTGTTTTTT. The chain links TRBV19 to TRBJ1-4; D unclear. Trimming left V 2 bases short and J 5 bases short, with 9 bases between. Germline CDR1 is LNHDA and CDR2 is SQIVND (reference sequence). CDR3 length: 14 amino acids.

The genes are TRBV30 and TRBJ1-2; D may be TRBD1 (5 bases). The germline V gene has CDR1 GTSNPN and CDR2 SVGIG (reference sequence). Trimming removed 8 bases at V and 4 bases at J, with 14 bases between. This CDR3 is 12 amino acids long. Here the CDR3 reads CAGDPRGYGYTF. CDR3 in DNA: TGTGCCGGGGACCCGCGTGGCTATGGCTACACCTTC.

In this sample, this clone turned up a few times. This chain uses TRBV29-1 with TRBJ1-3; D gene uncertain. V lost 4 bases and J lost 0, with 7 bases in between. Germline V gene sequence: CDR1 SQVTM, CDR2 ANQGSEA. The CDR3 has 13 residues. For the CDR3, the DNA is TGCAGCGTTGCCCTGAGCTCTGGAAACACCATATATTTT. This encodes CSVALSSGNTIYF.

This clone appeared a single time. V is TRBV6-4 and J is TRBJ2-3, with a weak D call TRBD2 (6 bases). From germline, CDR1 is MRHNA and CDR2 SNTAGT. V was cut by 6 bases and J by 3 bases, with 13 bases left in between. The CDR3 is made up of 14 amino acids. The chain's CDR3 is CASSDDGRTDTQYF. The CDR3 region has the DNA TGTGCCAGCAGCGACGACGGGAGAACAGATACGCAGTATTTT.

The chain employs TRBV21-1 and TRBJ2-3; the tabulated D call, TRBD2, remains unverified against the DNA. TRBV21-1 is listed as a pseudogene. This CDR3 has 19 amino acids. The CDR3 DNA sequence: TGTGCCAGCAGCAAAACCTCCGGGACTAGCGGGAGCCGCACAGATACGCAGTATTTT. This sequence encodes CASSKTSGTSGSRTDTQYF.

The rearrangement uses TRBV5-1 and TRBJ1-4, with 7 bases matching TRBD1. From germline, CDR1 is SGHRS and CDR2 YFSETQ. The junction had 5 bases not matched to a gene; V was cut back by 4 bases and J by 5 bases. This CDR3 spans 14 amino acids. CDR3 residues: CASSPDRPNEKLFF. The CDR3 DNA sequence: TGCGCCAGCAGCCCGGACAGGCCAAATGAAAAACTGTTTTTT.

This clone has more than one count but fewer than ten. J is TRBJ2-1 and V is TRBV5-1; TRBD1 aligns across 7 bases. The CDR3 spans 15 residues. V trimming: 0 bases; J trimming: 1 base; junction bases outside the gene matches: 1. Per the germline V gene, CDR1 is SGHRS and CDR2 is YFSETQ. This CDR3 reads CASSLETGSYNEQFF. CDR3 DNA sequence: TGCGCCAGCAGCTTGGAGACAGGGTCCTACAATGAGCAGTTCTTC.

This chain connects TRBV2 to TRBJ2-5, with 7 bases matching TRBD2. Germline trimming cut 8 bases from V and 5 bases from J; bases unmatched to any gene: 5. CDR1 and CDR2 from the germline V gene are SNHLY and FYNNEI. The CDR3 has 12 amino acids. CDR3 nucleotides: TGTGCCAGCGGGATGGGGGGGGAGACCCAGTACTTC. Its translation is CASGMGGETQYF.

This sequence joins TRBV28 and TRBJ1-4, with D unclear. V was cut by 6 bases and J by 0 bases, with 20 bases left in between. The CDR3 sequence is 18 residues long. CDR1 MDHEN and CDR2 SYDVKM come from the germline V gene. The CDR3 coding sequence is TGTGCCAGCAGCCTCCTTCGTGGTGGAAGCGCAACTAATGAAAAACTGTTTTTT. Its protein is CASSLLRGGSATNEKLFF. The variable domain in full, with the rest retrieved from reference TRBV28 and TRBJ1-4, is DVKVTQSSRYLVKRTGEKVFLECVQDMDHENMFWYRQDPGLGLRLIYFSYDVKMKEKGDIPEGYSVSREKKERFSLILESASTNQTSMYLCASSLLRGGSATNEKLFFGSGTQLSVL.

The chain employs TRBV5-4 and TRBJ1-4; TRBD1 agrees at 10 bases. CDR1 is SGHNT and CDR2 is YYREEE in the germline V gene (reference sequence). The CDR3 length is 17 residues. V shed 3 bases and J 7 bases; nucleotides not matched to a gene: 12. CDR3: CASSSGQGGPRREKLFF. As DNA, the CDR3 is TGTGCCAGCAGCTCCGGACAGGGGGGCCCAAGGCGTGAAAAACTGTTTTTT.

The chain links TRBV2 to TRBJ2-3, with 11 bases aligning to TRBD1. Germline V gives CDR1 SNHLY, CDR2 FYNNEI. The CDR3 is made up of 14 amino acids. V lost 7 bases to trimming and J lost 6 bases; unmatched junction nucleotides: 6. The CDR3 sequence is CASKSGTGGDTQYF. CDR3 in DNA: TGTGCCAGCAAATCCGGGACAGGGGGGGATACGCAGTATTTT.

This clone was counted at least ten times. V and J are TRBV29-1 and TRBJ2-7; TRBD2 matches 12 bases. CDR1 and CDR2 from the germline V gene are SQVTM and ANQGSEA. The CDR3 is 14 amino acids. J lost 2 bases, V lost 5 bases, and 4 bases had no gene match. Here the CDR3 reads CSVSLAGGPYEQYF. In DNA, the CDR3 is TGCAGCGTTTCCCTAGCGGGAGGGCCCTACGAGCAGTACTTC.

This sequence joins TRBV24-1 and TRBJ2-7; 8 bases are a match to TRBD1. Germline values: CDR1 KGHDR, CDR2 SFDVKD. This CDR3 region has 14 residues. The V segment lost 9 bases and the J segment 5 bases; nucleotides outside the gene matches: 11. In DNA, the CDR3 is TGTGCCACCGCAAATGCAGGGGGCCGGGACGAGCAGTACTTC. Its protein product is CATANAGGRDEQYF.

This clone was observed a few times. V usage is TRBV2 and J usage is TRBJ1-2; D remains unclear. The V gene's germline CDR1 is SNHLY and CDR2 FYNNEI. This CDR3 has 15 residues. The V gene lost 1 base and the J gene lost 2 bases, with 11 bases spanning the gap. In DNA form, the CDR3 reads TGTGCCAGCAGTGAAGGGGCTACAGTCAACTATGGCTACACCTTC. This sequence encodes CASSEGATVNYGYTF.

The chain links TRBV29-1 to TRBJ1-5, with D unclear. The CDR3 extends over 13 amino acids. The germline V gene has CDR1 SQVTM and CDR2 ANQGSEA. V was trimmed by 4 bases and J by 5 bases, leaving 12 bases between them. The CDR3 protein is CSVALAVDQPQHF. As DNA, the CDR3 is TGCAGCGTTGCCTTGGCGGTCGATCAGCCCCAGCATTTT. Full variable domain (outside the CDR3, taken from reference TRBV29-1 and TRBJ1-5): SAVISQKPSRDICQRGTSLTIQCQVDSQVTMMFWYRQQPGQSLTLIATANQGSEATYESGFVIDKFPISRPNLTFSTLTVSNMSPEDSSIYLCSVALAVDQPQHFGDGTRLSIL.

The V gene is TRBV5-1, the J gene TRBJ2-1, with TRBD2 identical over 16 bases. V lost 2 bases to trimming and J lost 3 bases; unmatched junction nucleotides: 8. The CDR3 has 19 amino acids. Looked up from germline, CDR1 is SGHRS and CDR2 is YFSETQ. Here the CDR3 reads CASSFGTSGRAGGYNEQFF. As DNA, the CDR3 is TGCGCCAGCAGCTTTGGGACTAGCGGGAGGGCCGGGGGCTACAATGAGCAGTTCTTC.

This clone has more than one count but fewer than ten. This rearrangement joins TRBV18 to TRBJ2-7, with 8 bases that match TRBD1. This CDR3 is built from 15 residues. J gave up 3 bases and V 6 bases, and 10 bases lay outside the gene matches. CDR1 is KGHSH and CDR2 is LQKENI in the germline V gene. The CDR3 spells CASSLGTGPDYEQYF. CDR3 nucleotide sequence: TGTGCCAGCTCCCTCGGGACAGGACCTGACTACGAGCAGTACTTC.

The chain carries TRBV9 and TRBJ2-7, with TRBD2 identical over 15 bases. This CDR3 contains 18 residues. V lost 4 bases, J lost 4 bases, and 12 bases stayed unmatched. CDR1 and CDR2 (germline): SGDLS, YYNGEE. For the CDR3, the DNA is TGTGCCAGCAGCCCCGAGGGGGGACTAGCGGGAGGCCTATACGAGCAGTACTTC. Translating gives CASSPEGGLAGGLYEQYF.